Only one count was recorded for the clone carrying this TCR beta chain. An end of the junction differs from the germline gene, which may be a read error. This CDR3 comprises 13 residues. This sample is part of a study of blood T cell repertoires in COVID-19. Assay used: immunoSEQ multiplex PCR; TCRdb lists only in-frame clones, some missing. The data contain 250,000 to 350,000 clones, 75% to 90% of them singletons. The gene calls are TRBV12-3 or TRBV12-4 and TRBJ1-1; D call uncertain. This receptor was identified in a man aged 18 to 29 with active or convalescent COVID-19. Material for sequencing was peripheral blood. The CDR3 loop is CASSLPYRTGAFF. CDR3 DNA: TGTGCCAGCAGTTTACCATACAGAACTGGAGCTTTCTTT.